This TCR beta chain was captured in a study of beta chain features in type 1 diabetes. General study points: The study notes PCR might favor shorter templates equally in patients and controls. In all four CD4+ subsets, TCRB CDR3 length was significantly, moderately reduced in type 1 diabetes. Healthy donors had naive, central memory and Treg TCRB repertoires that appeared less similar than those seen among patients.

Points on this clone: Antigen unknown.

Expressed TCRB transcripts were sequenced, since all the RNA that had been isolated was reverse transcribed. The method was immunoSEQ multiplex PCR; TCRdb's version includes in-frame clones alone and lacks a portion of them. The sample lists some 270,000 clones, 11% occurring once. The germline V gene has CDR1 SGHTA and CDR2 FQGNSA. The CDR3 spans 14 residues. V was clipped by 2 bases and J by 5 bases, with 12 bases between them. The sequence was collected from a man aged 25 to 45 with type 1 diabetes. Sequences were obtained from naive CD4+ T cells from blood. This rearrangement joins TRBV7-2 to TRBJ1-1; D is unresolved. CDR3 DNA sequence: TGTGCCAGCAGCTTAAGAGGGCTTGGTACTGAAGCTTTCTTT. This encodes CASSLRGLGTEAFF.